Many counts were recorded for the clone carrying this TCR beta chain. This record belongs to a study of response to subunit inactivated influenza vaccine. TCRdb ran MiXCR on the RT-PCR reads and lists one entry per CDR3 protein. This table has around 490,000 distinct CDR3 sequences, about 8% appearing once. The J segment lost 2 bases and the V segment lost 4 bases, leaving 3 bases of the junction unmatched. The CDR3 loop spans 13 amino acids. Germline-derived CDR1 and CDR2 are SQVTM and ANQGSEA. The input for sequencing was PBMCs from blood, taken about 23 months after vaccination. The sequence derives from a man aged 50-75 years who received an inactivated influenza vaccine. The chain employs TRBV29-1 and TRBJ1-1; 8 bases line up with TRBD1. CDR3 bases: TGCAGCGTTGTGGGGACAGGAAACACTGAAGCTTTCTTT. It specifies CSVVGTGNTEAFF.